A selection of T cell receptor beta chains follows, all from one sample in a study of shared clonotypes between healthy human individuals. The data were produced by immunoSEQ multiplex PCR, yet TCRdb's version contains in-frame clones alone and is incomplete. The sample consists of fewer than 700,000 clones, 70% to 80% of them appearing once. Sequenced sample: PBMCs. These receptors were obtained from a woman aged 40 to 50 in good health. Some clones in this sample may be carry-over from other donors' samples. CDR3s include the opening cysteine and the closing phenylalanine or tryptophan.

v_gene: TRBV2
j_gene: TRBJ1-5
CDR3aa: CASSEEGPRGQPQHF

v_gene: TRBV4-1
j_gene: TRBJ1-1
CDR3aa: CASSPAGGRIGEAFF

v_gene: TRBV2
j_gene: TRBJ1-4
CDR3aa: CASRTGRGEKLFF

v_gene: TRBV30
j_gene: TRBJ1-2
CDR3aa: CAKRDRENYGYTF

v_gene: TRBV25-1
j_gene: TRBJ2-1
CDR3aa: CASSVRGDEQFF

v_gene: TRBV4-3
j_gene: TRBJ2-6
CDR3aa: CASSQTITGANVLTF

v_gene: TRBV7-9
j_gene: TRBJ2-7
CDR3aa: CASSLSVGTGGHEQYF

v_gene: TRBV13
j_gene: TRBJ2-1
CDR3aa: CASSLVRWLAGGGNEQFF

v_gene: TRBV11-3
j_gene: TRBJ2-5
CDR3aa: CASSPGTGYGVQETQYF

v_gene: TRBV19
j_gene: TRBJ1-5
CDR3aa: CASSLRQGSNQPQHF

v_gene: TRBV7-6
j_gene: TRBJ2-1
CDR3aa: CASSLAWGPEGEQFF

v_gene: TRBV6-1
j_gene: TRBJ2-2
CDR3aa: CASSGGGRGITGELFF

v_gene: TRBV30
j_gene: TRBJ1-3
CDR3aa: CAWSVPGNTIYF

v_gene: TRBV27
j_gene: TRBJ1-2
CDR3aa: CASSREQGAGGYGYTF

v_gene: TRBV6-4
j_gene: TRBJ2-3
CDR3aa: CASSVDLTDTQYF

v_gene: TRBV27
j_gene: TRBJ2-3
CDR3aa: CASSFGGYYTDTQYF

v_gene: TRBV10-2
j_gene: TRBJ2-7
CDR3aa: CASSEFGQKPSYEQYF

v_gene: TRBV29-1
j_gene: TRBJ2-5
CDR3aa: CSALGQGSKTQYF

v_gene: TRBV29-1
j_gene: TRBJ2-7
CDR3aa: CSVRTGVTYEQYF

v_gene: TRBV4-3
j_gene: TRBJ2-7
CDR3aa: CTSSQKSTSGSPEQYF

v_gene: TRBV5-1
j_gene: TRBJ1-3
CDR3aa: CASSYGRPSGNTIYF

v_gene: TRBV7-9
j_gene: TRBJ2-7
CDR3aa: CASSSQAGSSYEQYF

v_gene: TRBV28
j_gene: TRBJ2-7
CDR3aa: CASRDRAQDDF

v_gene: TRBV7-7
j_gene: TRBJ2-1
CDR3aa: CASSLTGGTGDNEQFF

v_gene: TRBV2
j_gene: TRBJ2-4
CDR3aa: CASSDIPLNIQYF

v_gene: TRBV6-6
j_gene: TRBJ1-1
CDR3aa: CASSRGVVGTEAFF

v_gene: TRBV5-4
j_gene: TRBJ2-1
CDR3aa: CASSGQGAYNEQFF

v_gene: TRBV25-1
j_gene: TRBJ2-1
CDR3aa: CASSVASGRGVEQFF

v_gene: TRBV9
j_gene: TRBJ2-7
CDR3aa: CASSVGASGTDSYEQYF